One sample yielded the 16 T cell receptor beta chains listed below, sequenced in a study of blood T cell repertoires in COVID-19. Produced via immunoSEQ multiplex PCR; TCRdb's table is partial and in-frame only. The sample yields 130,000 or so clones, approximately 80% seen once. The sequenced sample was peripheral blood. These receptors all come from a woman aged 55 to 70 with acute or convalescent COVID-19.

The gene calls are TRBV5-5 and TRBJ2-2, with TRBD2 identical over 7 bases. With 2 bases clipped from V and 2 bases from J, the junction kept 6 bases outside the gene matches. This CDR3 is 16 amino acids long. The germline V gene encodes CDR1 SGHKS and CDR2 YYEKEE (reference sequence). The DNA of the CDR3 is TGTGCCAGCAGCTTTAAGTGGGGGGGTAACACCGGGGAGCTGTTTTTT. This translates into CASSFKWGGNTGELFF.

V is TRBV19 and J is TRBJ1-4; D might be TRBD1 (5 bases). This CDR3 comprises 17 residues. V lost 6 bases to trimming and J lost 8 bases, with 25 bases between them. Germline CDR1 reads LNHDA; CDR2 reads SQIVND (reference sequence). The CDR3 DNA follows: TGTGCCAGTAGCAACCCCCAAGCCAGGGTCGAAGGAGAAAAACTGTTTTTT. This gives the protein CASSNPQARVEGEKLFF.

The chain joins TRBV7-9 to TRBJ2-5; D possibly corresponds to TRBD1 (6 bases). Looked up from germline, CDR1 is SEHNR and CDR2 is FQNEAQ (reference sequence). The CDR3 runs to 15 residues. The V gene lost 7 bases and the J gene lost 5 bases, with 20 bases spanning the gap. The CDR3 coding sequence is TGTGCCAGCATCCCACCCTATAGGGGGTCTGAGACCCAGTACTTC. Translated: CASIPPYRGSETQYF.

The V gene is TRBV6-1, the J gene TRBJ1-6; 9 bases match TRBD1. J lost 15 bases, V lost 3 bases, and 9 bases had no gene match. The CDR3 loop spans 14 amino acids. The germline gives CDR1 MNHNS, CDR2 SASEGT. The CDR3 sequence is CASSDGTGGNRLHF. CDR3 nucleotide sequence: TGTGCCAGCAGTGACGGAACAGGGGGCAATCGCCTCCACTTT.

This clone appeared a few times. The chain recombines TRBV6-5 with TRBJ1-4; D not certain. Germline V gives CDR1 MNHEY, CDR2 SVGAGI. With 3 bases removed from V and 0 bases from J, the gap between germline ends came to 11 bases. This CDR3 comprises 16 residues. In DNA form, the CDR3 reads TGTGCCAGCAGTTATGCGTCCGTAGCAACTAATGAAAAACTGTTTTTT. Translation gives CASSYASVATNEKLFF.

The chain couples TRBV18 to TRBJ2-7, with 7 nucleotides matching TRBD2. With V trimmed by 6 bases and J by 6 bases, 8 bases remained unmatched. The CDR3 covers 13 residues. Looked up from germline, CDR1 is KGHSH and CDR2 is LQKENI. The CDR3 protein is CASSPGTTLEQYF. The CDR3 region has the DNA TGTGCCAGCTCCCCCGGGACTACCCTCGAGCAGTACTTC.

The J gene is TRBJ1-6, the V gene TRBV4-1; unclear D gene. Germline V gene data show CDR1 as MGHRA and CDR2 as YSYEKL. V lost 0 bases to trimming and J lost 8 bases, with 14 bases between them. The CDR3 contains 16 residues. This chain's CDR3 is CASSQDGVRPDSPLHF. CDR3 DNA sequence: TGCGCCAGCAGCCAAGACGGGGTGAGGCCTGATTCACCCCTCCACTTT.

The rearrangement links TRBV30 to TRBJ2-1; possible D gene TRBD1, 5 bases. V gave up 3 bases and J gave up 0 bases, with 9 bases separating them. The CDR3 length is 14 residues. CDR1 is GTSNPN and CDR2 is SVGIG in the germline V gene (reference sequence). CDR3 DNA: TGTGCCTGGAGATCAGGGTCCTCCTACAATGAGCAGTTCTTC. Encoded protein: CAWRSGSSYNEQFF.

The V call is TRBV29-1, the J call TRBJ1-6, with 9 bases lining up with TRBD1. Trimming removed 5 bases from V and 9 bases from J; junction bases left unmatched: 5. The length of the CDR3 is 13 residues. Germline V gene data show CDR1 as SQVTM and CDR2 as ANQGSEA. CDR3 region: CSVTTGGGSPLHF. The CDR3 nucleotides are TGCAGCGTTACTACAGGGGGCGGTTCACCCCTCCACTTT.

V and J are TRBV10-3 and TRBJ1-1, with D unresolved. There are 14 residues in the CDR3. The germline gives CDR1 ENHRY, CDR2 SYGVKD. The CDR3 spells CASYLAPGNTEAFF. CDR3 nucleotides: TGTGCATCATATTTGGCCCCGGGGAACACTGAAGCTTTCTTT.

This chain uses TRBV2 with TRBJ1-5, with 7 bases aligning to TRBD1. CDR3 length: 19 amino acids. With 8 bases clipped from V and 2 bases from J, the junction kept 21 bases outside the gene matches. Germline V lookup: CDR1 SNHLY, CDR2 FYNNEI. CDR3 in DNA: TGTGCCAGCGGCCTTTCCGGGACAGTCCCGTTTACCGGCAATCAGCCCCAGCATTTT. It encodes CASGLSGTVPFTGNQPQHF.

The chain couples TRBV29-1 to TRBJ1-6; D may be TRBD1 (6 bases). The length of the CDR3 is 15 residues. The V gene's germline CDR1 is SQVTM and CDR2 ANQGSEA. V lost 7 bases and J lost 0, with 13 bases in between. The CDR3 sequence: CSAITGSSYNSPLHF. The CDR3 bases are TGCAGCGCTATTACAGGGAGCTCCTATAATTCACCCCTCCACTTT. The full variable domain, its missing parts supplied by reference TRBV29-1 and TRBJ1-6, is SAVISQKPSRDICQRGTSLTIQCQVDSQVTMMFWYRQQPGQSLTLIATANQGSEATYESGFVIDKFPISRPNLTFSTLTVSNMSPEDSSIYLCSAITGSSYNSPLHFGNGTRLTVT.

This clone was observed once. This chain joins TRBV5-1 and TRBJ2-3; 10 bases map to TRBD2. Trimming cost V 7 bases and J 2 bases; bases outside gene matches: 7. The CDR3 totals 15 residues. The V gene's germline CDR1 is SGHRS and CDR2 YFSETQ. The CDR3 reads CASSSSGGLTDTQYF. The DNA for the CDR3 is TGCGCCAGCTCTTCTAGCGGGGGCCTCACAGATACGCAGTATTTT.

The chain is built from TRBV7-9 and TRBJ1-4; D possibly corresponds to TRBD1 (5 bases). CDR1 and CDR2 from the germline V gene are SEHNR and FQNEAQ (reference sequence). The CDR3 covers 14 residues. V lost 1 base to trimming and J lost 5 bases, with 8 bases between them. The CDR3 sequence: CASSLGGINEKLFF. CDR3 sequence (DNA): TGTGCCAGCAGCTTAGGGGGCATCAATGAAAAACTGTTTTTT.

Here the CDR3 DNA reads TGTGCCAGCAGTGAGCCGGGATCGGGGAACTATGGCTACACCTTC. This sequence encodes CASSEPGSGNYGYTF. The chain has TRBV25-1 and TRBJ1-2; D is ambiguous. The germline V gene has CDR1 MGHDK and CDR2 SYGVNS. V was trimmed by 3 bases and J by 2 bases, leaving 13 bases between them. The CDR3 is made up of 15 amino acids.

This chain joins TRBV11-2 and TRBJ2-1; D is possibly TRBD2 (5 bases). CDR1 and CDR2 from the germline V gene are SGHAT and FQNNGV. V dropped 3 bases and J dropped 7 bases, with 13 bases sitting between them. The CDR3 is made up of 14 amino acids. The CDR3 DNA reads TGTGCCAGCAGCTTGAGGAGGCAAATTAATGAGCAGTTCTTC. Translation: CASSLRRQINEQFF.